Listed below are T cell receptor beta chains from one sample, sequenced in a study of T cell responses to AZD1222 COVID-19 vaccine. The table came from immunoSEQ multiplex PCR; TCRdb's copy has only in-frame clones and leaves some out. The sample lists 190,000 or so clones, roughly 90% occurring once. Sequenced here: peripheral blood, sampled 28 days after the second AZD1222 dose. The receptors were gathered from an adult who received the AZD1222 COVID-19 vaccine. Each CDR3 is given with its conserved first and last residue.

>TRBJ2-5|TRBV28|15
CASSLGGAGVGTQYF
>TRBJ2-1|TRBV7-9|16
CASSNTRGEAYNEQFF
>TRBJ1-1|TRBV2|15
CASSEAVTGAAEAFF
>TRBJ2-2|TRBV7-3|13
CASSPTGAGELFF
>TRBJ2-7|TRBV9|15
CASSVTGTPTYEQYF
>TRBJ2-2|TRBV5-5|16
CASSRQGSWDTGELFF
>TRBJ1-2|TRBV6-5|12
CASRGGSSRYTF
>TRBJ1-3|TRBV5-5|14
CASSAKSSGNTIYF
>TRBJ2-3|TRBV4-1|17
CASSQGNTGASTDTQYF
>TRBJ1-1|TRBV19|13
CASTPTLGSEAFF
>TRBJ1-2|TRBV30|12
CAWDQGNYGYTF
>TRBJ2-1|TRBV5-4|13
CASSLPELSEQFF
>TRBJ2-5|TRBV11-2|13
CASSSSFIETQYF
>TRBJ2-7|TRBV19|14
CASSTGGISYEQYF
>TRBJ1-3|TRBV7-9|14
CASSLSDGRNTIYF